The 24 T cell receptor beta chains given below trace back to one sample, sequenced in a study of T cell clusters in autoimmune cytopenias. TRB amplification used 250 ng of peripheral blood genomic DNA. Multiplex touch-down PCR amplified TRB using TRB-A and TRB-B pools in one tube. No DNA is given; TCRdb re-called the multiplex PCR reads and lists each CDR3 protein once. This sample's table reports around 10,000 distinct CDR3 sequences. Sequencing was performed on peripheral blood. The origin of the receptors is a human donor with an autoimmune cytopenia or autoimmune hepatitis (not recorded which).

Its frequency marks this clonotype as medium-sized. The rearrangement uses TRBV5-6 and TRBJ2-7; TCRdb proposes TRBD1, but this gene call is untestable without DNA. The CDR3 is 16 amino acids. Germline CDR1 is SGHDT and CDR2 is YYEEEE. CDR3 amino acids: CASSWPALGPPSEQYF.

V is TRBV13 and J is TRBJ1-6. The CDR3 has 14 residues. The germline CDR1 and CDR2 sequences are PRHDT and FYEKMQ (reference sequence). The CDR3 spells CASSSRTGNSPLHF.

This clonotype shows up as medium-sized by frequency. This chain uses TRBV27 with TRBJ1-6; TCRdb's D gene call, TRBD1, goes unchecked for lack of DNA. The CDR3 has 14 residues. CDR1 and CDR2 from the germline V gene are MNHEY and SMNVEV (reference sequence). This CDR3 reads CASSHRAYNSPLHF.

This chain joins TRBV20-1 and TRBJ2-7. Germline loops: CDR1 DFQATT, CDR2 SNEGSKA (reference sequence). This CDR3 contains 13 residues. CDR3 in amino acids: CSASATSSYEQYF.

The chain uses TRBV10-1 and TRBJ1-1; absent DNA, TCRdb's TRBD1 call cannot be checked. CDR3 size: 13 residues. Per germline, CDR1 WNHNN and CDR2 SYGVQD (reference sequence). CDR3 sequence reads: CASSERDGLEAFF.

Measured by frequency, this clonotype is medium-sized. This chain uses TRBV19 with TRBJ1-1. Germline CDR1 and CDR2: LNHDA and SQIVND (reference sequence). The CDR3 loop spans 15 amino acids. The CDR3 protein is CASSIDGRGSTEAFF.

This clonotype is labeled medium-sized based on frequency. The V call is TRBV27, the J call TRBJ2-1; checking the TCRdb D call of TRBD2 is not possible without DNA. CDR3 size: 23 residues. The germline V gene encodes CDR1 MNHEY and CDR2 SMNVEV (reference sequence). The CDR3 is CASSLSPFPGLAGGGRSYNEQFF.

The chain is built from TRBV19 and TRBJ1-1; absent DNA, TCRdb's TRBD1 call cannot be checked. There are 14 residues in the CDR3. From germline, CDR1 is LNHDA and CDR2 SQIVND (reference sequence). The CDR3 reads CASSSTGWGTEAFF.

The CDR3 loop is CASSYGQGAKAFF. The gene calls are TRBV5-6 and TRBJ1-1; TCRdb outputs TRBD1, but without DNA this stays unchecked. The CDR3 loop spans 13 amino acids. The germline gives CDR1 SGHDT, CDR2 YYEEEE.

By frequency, this clonotype registers medium-sized. V usage is TRBV19 and J usage is TRBJ1-6; TCRdb lists TRBD1, though no DNA is available to test this call. This CDR3 has 13 amino acids. Germline CDR1 and CDR2: LNHDA and SQIVND (reference sequence). CDR3 amino acids: CASSQGLNSPLHF.

The genes are TRBV19 and TRBJ2-4; no DNA is available, so the TRBD1 call from TCRdb remains unchecked. Germline V CDR1 and CDR2: LNHDA, SQIVND (reference sequence). This CDR3 comprises 14 residues. The CDR3 protein is CASSSTGTGLIQYF.

The J gene is TRBJ2-2, the V gene TRBV7-6; TCRdb's D gene call, TRBD2, goes unchecked for lack of DNA. Germline values: CDR1 SGHVS, CDR2 FNYEAQ. The CDR3 has 17 amino acids. This chain's CDR3 is CASSLATSGVGTGELFF.

This clonotype is deemed medium-sized by its frequency. This chain joins TRBV6-5 and TRBJ2-5; TCRdb's assignment of TRBD1 cannot be checked, as there is no DNA. Germline CDR1 MNHEY, CDR2 SVGAGI. The CDR3 contains 14 residues. The CDR3 is CASRRNSGGETQYF.

The J gene is TRBJ2-7, the V gene TRBV7-9. The length of the CDR3 is 16 residues. CDR1 SEHNR and CDR2 FQNEAQ come from the germline V gene (reference sequence). The CDR3 is CASSLAQAGGSYEQYF. Looking up the rest from reference TRBV7-9 and TRBJ2-7 gives the full variable domain: DTGVSQNPRHKITKRGQNVTFRCDPISEHNRLYWYRQTLGQGPEFLTYFQNEAQLEKSRLLSDRFSAERPKGSFSTLEIQRTEQGDSAMYLCASSLAQAGGSYEQYFGPGTRLTVT.

V is TRBV6-4 and J is TRBJ1-5; checking the TCRdb D call of TRBD1 is not possible without DNA. The germline V gene has CDR1 MRHNA and CDR2 SNTAGT. The CDR3 has 13 residues. The chain's CDR3 is CASSEQGSQPQHF.

V is TRBV27 and J is TRBJ2-1; TCRdb selects TRBD2, and the lack of DNA leaves this call unchecked. Germline V CDR1 and CDR2: MNHEY, SMNVEV (reference sequence). The CDR3 covers 16 residues. The CDR3 loop reads CASKPSLALSYNEQFF.

This clonotype counts as medium-sized by frequency. CDR3 in amino acids: CASSSPVVNEQYF. The chain joins TRBV6-5 to TRBJ2-7. The CDR3 contains 13 residues. Germline values: CDR1 MNHEY, CDR2 SVGAGI.

This clonotype registers medium-sized by frequency. This chain links TRBV19 with TRBJ2-1; without DNA, the TCRdb call of TRBD2 cannot be checked. Germline values: CDR1 LNHDA, CDR2 SQIVND (reference sequence). The CDR3 totals 15 residues. The CDR3 reads CASGTGGVRLAEQFF.

Measured by frequency, this clonotype is medium-sized. This chain joins TRBV5-5 and TRBJ2-1; the D gene TCRdb calls, TRBD2, cannot be checked with no DNA. Germline CDR1 and CDR2: SGHKS and YYEKEE (reference sequence). The CDR3 spans 15 residues. The CDR3 reads CASSQLGTSRNEQFF.

This chain uses TRBV29-1 with TRBJ1-1; the D call from TCRdb, TRBD1, cannot be confirmed without DNA. This CDR3 is built from 14 residues. Germline CDR1 and CDR2: SQVTM and ANQGSEA. CDR3 sequence reads: CSVARGTGGTEAFF.

V is TRBV7-3 and J is TRBJ2-3; TCRdb returns TRBD1, unconfirmable since there is no DNA. The CDR3 extends over 17 amino acids. CDR1 and CDR2 from the germline V gene are SGHTA and FQGTGA. CDR3 amino acids: CASSLRGQAIGTDTQYF. The full variable domain, rest sourced from reference TRBV7-3 and TRBJ2-3, is GAGVSQTPSNKVTEKGKYVELRCDPISGHTALYWYRQSLGQGPEFLIYFQGTGAADDSGLPNDRFFAVRPEGSVSTLKIQRTERGDSAVYLCASSLRGQAIGTDTQYFGPGTRLTVL.

This clonotype is labeled medium-sized based on frequency. The V gene is TRBV27, the J gene TRBJ2-7; checking the TCRdb D call of TRBD1 is not possible without DNA. This CDR3 has 15 amino acids. Germline loops: CDR1 MNHEY, CDR2 SMNVEV (reference sequence). CDR3 in amino acids: CASSPHRDRGKEQYF.

This sequence joins TRBV27 and TRBJ1-5; the TCRdb call, TRBD1, lacks DNA for checking. Germline CDR1 is MNHEY and CDR2 is SMNVEV (reference sequence). The CDR3 is 13 amino acids. The CDR3 loop is CASRGQGNQPQHF.

In terms of frequency, this clonotype is medium-sized (0.01 to 0.1%). The CDR3 is CSVYGQGNYGYTF. The rearrangement joins TRBV29-1 to TRBJ1-2; the D gene TCRdb calls, TRBD1, cannot be checked with no DNA. This CDR3 is built from 13 residues. CDR1 SQVTM and CDR2 ANQGSEA come from the germline V gene.